This TCR beta chain was sequenced during a study of T cells in Graves' hyperthyroidism and ophthalmopathy. CDR1 is SGHDN and CDR2 is FVKESK in the germline V gene. V was trimmed by 2 bases and J by 5 bases, leaving 12 bases between them. This CDR3 region has 14 residues. This clonotype appeared a few times. Uncontrolled infection, other autoimmune disease, pregnancy or lactation disqualified patients from enrolment. Fresh peripheral blood, around 10 ml of it, supplied the PBMCs. TCR beta CDR3 region amplification was performed from RNA transcripts. The study used the HTBI primer set for a first-round RT-PCR of the TCR CDR3. TCRdb recomputed calls from the multiplex PCR reads with MiXCR, one row per CDR3 protein. Of a few hundred thousand distinct CDR3 sequences listed, around a sixth are singletons.

The chain has TRBV14 and TRBJ1-2; D ambiguous. Sequencing was performed on blood. The receptor's source is a woman in her 30s with Graves' hyperthyroidism. The CDR3 loop is CASSQSRAGYGYTF. CDR3 in DNA: TGTGCCAGCAGCCAAAGTCGTGCAGGTTATGGCTACACCTTC.